This is a list of T cell receptor beta chains from one sample in a study of control samples from healthy donors and cancer patients. Clones were sequenced by immunoSEQ multiplex PCR, and TCRdb holds only the in-frame ones, with some missing. In the table there are tens of thousands of clones, 70% to 85% of which are singletons. Sequenced input: PBMCs. The receptors originated from a man between 70 and 80 years old with lung cancer. Both conserved end residues are part of each CDR3. D genes are given only for firm matches. Rows may omit the clone size; those that give it use once, few, many or a size class.

>.|.|TRBJ1-4|TRBV11-2
TGTGCCAGCAGCCACACAGGGTCTAATGAAAAACTGTTTTTT
CASSHTGSNEKLFF
>.|.|TRBJ1-2|TRBV6-1
TGTGCCAGCAGTGAAAGGCAGGGAGGCTATGGCTACACCTTC
CASSERQGGYGYTF
>.|.|TRBJ2-6|TRBV21-1
TGTGCCAGCAGCTCCCCGGGACACAAAATTTTCTCTGGGGCCAACGTCCTGACTTTC
CASSSPGHKIFSGANVLTF
>.|.|TRBJ1-5|TRBV28
TGTGCCAGCAGTCCCCCCCATCAGCCCCAGCATTTT
CASSPPHQPQHF
>.|.|TRBJ2-3|TRBV10-3
TGTGCCATCAAGGGCGGGCCTAGCACAGATACGCAGTATTTT
CAIKGGPSTDTQYF
>.|TRBD2|TRBJ2-1|TRBV4-1
TGCGCCAGCAGCCAAGATCCAGCGGGGTCTCGGTCCAATGAGCAGTTCTTC
CASSQDPAGSRSNEQFF
>.|TRBD2|TRBJ2-7|TRBV7-9
TGTGCCAGCAGCCCAAGGCGAGGACTAGCGGACTACGAGCAGTACTTC
CASSPRRGLADYEQYF
>.|.|TRBJ2-5|TRBV3-1/TRBV3-2
TGTGCCAGCAGCCCCCTTTATTTAGGAGAGACCCAGTACTTC
CASSPLYLGETQYF
>once|.|TRBJ1-1|TRBV10-1
TGCGCCAGCAGTGAGTCTAGGGTCCGATTGAACACTGAAGCTTTCTTT
CASSESRVRLNTEAFF
>.|.|TRBJ1-1|TRBV4-1
TGCGCCAGCAGCCAAGATCGGGGTGGAGGGGGGGGACCTGAAGCTTTCTTT
CASSQDRGGGGGPEAFF
>.|.|TRBJ2-7|TRBV24-1
TGTGCCACCAGTGATAGTCGGGTCTCCTACGAGCAGTACTTC
CATSDSRVSYEQYF
>.|TRBD1|TRBJ1-2|TRBV24-1
TGTGCCACCAGTGAGGGGACAGGGTCCGGCTATGGCTACACCTTC
CATSEGTGSGYGYTF